Sequencing of this TCR beta chain was carried out in a study of blood T cell repertoires in COVID-19. Across the whole study: From the United States, Italy and Spain came samples of acute and convalescent COVID-19. The analysed material was cDNA or gDNA that came from T cells, B-cell-depleted T cells, or PBMCs.

V was clipped by 6 bases and J by 6 bases; unmatched bases: 9. The germline gives CDR1 SEHNR, CDR2 FQNEAQ (reference sequence). This CDR3 region has 16 residues. As handled by the study authors: Researchers report that nucleated cell counts were estimated from reference gene primer amplification. The assay was immunoSEQ multiplex PCR, and TCRdb's table has in-frame clones only and misses some. V and J calls and clone size are as listed in that table; D and trimming were resolved from the DNA. Altogether some 150,000 clones are present, 75% to 90% being singletons, with the ten largest covering more than 14%.

The V gene is TRBV7-9, the J gene TRBJ2-2, with 11 positions matching TRBD2. The specimen was peripheral blood. The sequence derives from a middle-aged woman with acute or convalescent COVID-19. CDR3 protein: CASRSPSGGSPGELFF. In DNA form, the CDR3 reads TGTGCCAGCAGATCCCCTAGCGGGGGGTCCCCCGGGGAGCTGTTTTTT. The full variable domain, in which reference TRBV7-9 and TRBJ2-2 provide the parts outside the CDR3, is DTGVSQNPRHKITKRGQNVTFRCDPISEHNRLYWYRQTLGQGPEFLTYFQNEAQLEKSRLLSDRFSAERPKGSFSTLEIQRTEQGDSAMYLCASRSPSGGSPGELFFGEGSRLTVL.